Below, 4 T cell receptor beta chains from the same sample are listed, as sequenced in a study of control samples from healthy donors and cancer patients. Sequencing used immunoSEQ multiplex PCR; TCRdb keeps in-frame clones, though not all of them. The sample yields about 95,000 clones, about 85% seen once. Source material: blood. Receptors originate from a man younger than 45 in good health.

The table lists this clone with a count of one. The J gene is TRBJ2-2, the V gene TRBV6-6, with 7 bases lining up with TRBD1. From germline, CDR1 is MNHNY and CDR2 SVGAGI (reference sequence). The junction had 3 bases not matched to a gene; V was cut back by 4 bases and J by 1 base. This CDR3 has 15 amino acids. CDR3 coding DNA: TGTGCCAGCAGTTTTAGGGGGCGGAACACCGGGGAGCTGTTTTTT. Translated, it gives CASSFRGRNTGELFF.

CDR3 nucleotide sequence: TGTGCCAGCAGCCAGGACGGACGGCTCTCTGGAAACACCATATATTTT. Its translation: CASSQDGRLSGNTIYF. This chain connects TRBV4-2 to TRBJ1-3; D call uncertain. V dropped 3 bases and J dropped 0 bases, with 12 bases sitting between them. Looked up from germline, CDR1 is LGHNA and CDR2 is YNFKEQ. This CDR3 has 16 amino acids.

This clone was seen more than once but under ten times. The chain joins TRBV5-4 to TRBJ2-3, with no clear D. The CDR3 sequence is 16 residues long. Trimming removed 0 bases from V and 2 bases from J, with 13 bases in between. The germline gives CDR1 SGHNT, CDR2 YYREEE (reference sequence). The CDR3 DNA reads as TGTGCCAGCAGCTTGGACAGTCAAATGGACACAGATACGCAGTATTTT. Its protein product is CASSLDSQMDTDTQYF.

The V gene is TRBV6-4, the J gene TRBJ1-3; 8 bases line up with TRBD1. Germline V gives CDR1 MRHNA, CDR2 SNTAGT. The CDR3 extends over 14 amino acids. Unmatched junction bases numbered 4, after V lost 2 bases and J lost 7 bases. CDR3 sequence (DNA): TGTGCCAGCAGTGACGTGGACAGGGATAACACCATATATTTT. Its protein is CASSDVDRDNTIYF.